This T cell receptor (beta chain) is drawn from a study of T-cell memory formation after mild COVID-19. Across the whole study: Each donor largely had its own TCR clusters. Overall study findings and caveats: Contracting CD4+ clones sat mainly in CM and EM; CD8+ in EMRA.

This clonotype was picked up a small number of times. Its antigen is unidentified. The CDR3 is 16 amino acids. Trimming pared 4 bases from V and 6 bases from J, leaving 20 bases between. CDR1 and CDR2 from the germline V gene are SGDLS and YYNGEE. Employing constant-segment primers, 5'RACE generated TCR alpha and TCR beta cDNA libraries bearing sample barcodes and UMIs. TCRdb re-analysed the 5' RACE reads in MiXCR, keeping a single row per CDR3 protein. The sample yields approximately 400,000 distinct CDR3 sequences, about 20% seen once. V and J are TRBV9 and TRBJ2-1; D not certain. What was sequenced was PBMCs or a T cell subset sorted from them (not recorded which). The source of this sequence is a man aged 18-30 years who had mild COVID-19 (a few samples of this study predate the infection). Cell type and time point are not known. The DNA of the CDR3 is TGTGCCAGCAGCCCCCGAGCCATTGCCGCTCTCAATGAGCAGTTCTTC. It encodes CASSPRAIAALNEQFF. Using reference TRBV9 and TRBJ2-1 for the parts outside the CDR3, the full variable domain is DSGVTQTPKHLITATGQRVTLRCSPRSGDLSVYWYQQSLDQGLQFLIQYYNGEERAKGNILERFSAQQFPDLHSELNLSSLELGDSALYFCASSPRAIAALNEQFFGPGTRLTVL.